This T cell receptor (beta chain) derives from a study of neurological immune-mediated disorders. Per the germline V gene, CDR1 is MDHEN and CDR2 is SYDVKM. The CDR3 contains 15 residues. The germline V and J ends were trimmed by 2 bases and 2 bases, with 13 bases remaining between them. The cDNA was synthesized by means of template-switch 5'RACE, which was carried out with 10-nucleotide random UMIs. MiXCR, run by TCRdb on the 5' RACE reads, gives a single entry per CDR3 protein. This sample has tens of thousands of distinct CDR3 sequences; about 6% occur once, and the top ten carry 0.55% to 0.6%. This clonotype was recorded many times.

The TCR was taken from a woman aged 40 to 50 in good health. This chain joins TRBV28 and TRBJ2-7; no clear D gene. The sample consisted of CD4+ T cells from blood. The CDR3 spells CASSLQKKYTYEQYF. CDR3 in DNA: TGTGCCAGCAGTTTACAGAAAAAGTACACCTACGAGCAGTACTTC.